These T cell receptor beta chains were read from a single sample in a study of early T cells in non-severe SARS-CoV-2 infection. TCRdb re-called the 5' RACE reads with MiXCR, one entry per CDR3 protein. The sample comprises 50,000 to 60,000 distinct CDR3 sequences, roughly 10% of which are singletons, and roughly 10% rests with the top ten. Sequenced material: whole blood. These receptors all stem from an adult who was a healthcare worker with PCR-confirmed SARS-CoV-2 infection or an uninfected control (not recorded which). CDR3s include the opening cysteine and the closing phenylalanine or tryptophan. Each record gives: clone size, CDR3 length, D gene, V gene, J gene, CDR3 DNA, CDR3 protein. A D gene is named only where the DNA matches it firmly. The size field is filled for only some rows; it gives once, few, many or a size class.

>.|13|.|TRBV5-4|TRBJ2-1
TGTGCCAGCAGCTTGGGATGGGGAGATGAGCAGTTCTTC
CASSLGWGDEQFF
>once|14|TRBD1|TRBV12-3/TRBV12-4|TRBJ1-1
TGTGCCAGCAGTGCCACAGGGGGCGTGAATGAAGCTTTCTTT
CASSATGGVNEAFF
>.|12|.|TRBV7-9|TRBJ2-5
TGTGCCAGCAGACCAGCAGGAGAGACCCAGTACTTC
CASRPAGETQYF
>few|12|.|TRBV30|TRBJ2-1
TGTGCCAGCCAGGGGGAGGAGGCTGAGCAGTTCTTC
CASQGEEAEQFF
>many|22|.|TRBV7-8|TRBJ2-3
TGTGCCAGCAGCCCTTGGGGGTATGTGTCGGTGGCGGGCCGTAATAAAACAGATACGCAGTATTTT
CASSPWGYVSVAGRNKTDTQYF
>many|16|TRBD2|TRBV7-3|TRBJ2-1
TGTGCCAGCAGCTTATGGGGTACTAGCGCCCTCAATGAGCAGTTCTTC
CASSLWGTSALNEQFF
>few|15|.|TRBV28|TRBJ1-1
TGTGCCAGCAGTTTAAAAGTCCCGAGGAACACTGAAGCTTTCTTT
CASSLKVPRNTEAFF
>few|14|TRBD1|TRBV27|TRBJ2-7
TGTGCCAGCAGTTTCCGGGACAGACCATACGAGCAGTACTTC
CASSFRDRPYEQYF
>once|12|.|TRBV16|TRBJ1-6
TGTGCCAGCAGCCAATCGGGGGTTACCCTCCACTTT
CASSQSGVTLHF
>many|16|TRBD2|TRBV11-2|TRBJ2-5
TGTGCCAGCAGCTTAGGACTAGCTTCTTGGGGAGAGACCCAGTACTTC
CASSLGLASWGETQYF
>.|14|.|TRBV24-1|TRBJ2-3
TGTGCCACCACCCTTGGGGGGCCGCCAGATACGCAGTATTTT
CATTLGGPPDTQYF
>few|15|TRBD2|TRBV6-6|TRBJ2-1
TGTGCCAGCACCCACGGGGCTAGCGGGGATAATGAGCAGTTCTTC
CASTHGASGDNEQFF
>few|16|TRBD1|TRBV24-1|TRBJ1-5
TGTGCCACCAGTGACGGCGGGACAGGACACAATCAGCCCCAGCATTTT
CATSDGGTGHNQPQHF
>many|14|.|TRBV28|TRBJ2-3
TGTGCCAGCAGTCAGGCTATCAGCACAGATACGCAGTATTTT
CASSQAISTDTQYF
>.|15|.|TRBV4-1|TRBJ1-4
TGCGCCAGCAGCCAAGCGAAGACATGGTCTGAAAAACTGTTTTTT
CASSQAKTWSEKLFF
>once|11|.|TRBV10-3|TRBJ1-1
TGTGCCACCCGAGAAGACACTGAAGCTTTCTTT
CATREDTEAFF
>.|15|.|TRBV7-9|TRBJ1-1
TGTGCCAGCAGCTTAGTAACAGGGTCGGTTCCTGAAGCTTTCTTT
CASSLVTGSVPEAFF
>.|15|.|TRBV5-5|TRBJ1-2
TGTGCCAGCAGCAAAAGGAGGGACGGAGACTATGGCTACACCTTC
CASSKRRDGDYGYTF
>few|12|.|TRBV29-1|TRBJ2-7
TGCAGCGTTGGGGTTCAGGGGTACGAGCAGTACTTC
CSVGVQGYEQYF
>.|13|TRBD1|TRBV30|TRBJ1-1
TGTGCCTGGAACTTCATACGGGACAGCGAAGCTTTCTTT
CAWNFIRDSEAFF
>.|12|.|TRBV11-2|TRBJ2-7
TGTGCCAGCAGCTTAGCCAGGCCCAAGCTGTACTTC
CASSLARPKLYF
>many|15|.|TRBV6-6|TRBJ2-1
TGTGCCAGCAGTTACCACGGTACCTCCTACAATGAGCAGTTCTTC
CASSYHGTSYNEQFF
>few|18|TRBD2|TRBV28|TRBJ2-3
TGTGCCAGCAGTTTAAAGGGACTAGCGGGAGGGACCACAGATACGCAGTATTTT
CASSLKGLAGGTTDTQYF
>few|15|.|TRBV14|TRBJ2-1
TGTGCCAGCAGCCAAGGGACATTATTGGGGTATGAGCAGTTCTTC
CASSQGTLLGYEQFF
>few|15|.|TRBV10-2|TRBJ1-1
TGCGCCAGCAGAAGATTCCGGTGGTCGGACACTGAAGCTTTCTTT
CASRRFRWSDTEAFF
>many|14|.|TRBV28|TRBJ2-7
TGTGCCAGCAGCCCGACGGCTGATTCCTACGAGCAGTACTTC
CASSPTADSYEQYF
>many|12|.|TRBV12-3/TRBV12-4|TRBJ1-5
TGTGCCAGCAATCAGGGTAATCAGCCCCAGCATTTT
CASNQGNQPQHF
>many|15|TRBD1|TRBV5-5|TRBJ1-1
TGTGCCAGCAGCAGGGGACAGGGGGCAGTCCCTGAAGCTTTCTTT
CASSRGQGAVPEAFF
>many|11|.|TRBV2|TRBJ1-1
TGTGCCAGCATCTACAACACTGAAGCTTTCTTT
CASIYNTEAFF
>many|13|.|TRBV20-1|TRBJ2-5
TGCAGTGCTACCCCCCAGGCGGGGGAGACCCAGTACTTC
CSATPQAGETQYF
>.|13|.|TRBV20-1|TRBJ1-1
TGCAGTGCGACCCCAAGGAGGCCCACTGAAGCTTTCTTT
CSATPRRPTEAFF